Presented here are 17 T cell receptor beta chains from one specimen sequenced in a study of CD8+ T cells in alopecia areata. TCR sequencing used cDNA made by reverse transcription of extracted RNA. Sequencing was performed with immunoSEQ multiplex PCR; in TCRdb, only in-frame clones are kept and a portion is missing. The top ten hold 1.5% to 2% of the sample, which has over 150,000 clones, roughly 60% seen once. This sample comprised CD4+ T cells sorted from blood, obtained at week 0. Receptors were obtained from a human donor with alopecia areata.

This clone was detected a few times. This chain links TRBV4-3 with TRBJ1-1, with 7 positions matching TRBD1. V shed 6 bases, J shed 1 base, and the junction held 5 bases outside the gene matches. The CDR3 totals 14 residues. The germline V gene has CDR1 LGHNA and CDR2 YSLEER. The CDR3 DNA reads TGCGCCAGCAGGGACAGGACGGCGAACACTGAAGCTTTCTTT. This codes for CASRDRTANTEAFF.

The chain couples TRBV11-2 to TRBJ2-7; D not certain. V was shortened by 1 base and J by 5 bases, with 12 bases between the two germline ends. CDR3 length: 14 amino acids. Germline assignment: CDR1 SGHAT and CDR2 FQNNGV. This CDR3 reads CASSLVGFPNEQYF. The CDR3 DNA is TGTGCCAGCAGCTTAGTAGGATTTCCTAACGAGCAGTACTTC. Full variable domain (rest looked up from reference TRBV11-2 and TRBJ2-7): EAGVAQSPRYKIIEKRQSVAFWCNPISGHATLYWYQQILGQGPKLLIQFQNNGVVDDSQLPKDRFSAERLKGVDSTLKIQPAKLEDSAVYLCASSLVGFPNEQYFGPGTRLTVT.

The J gene is TRBJ2-7, the V gene TRBV4-1, with 8 bases identical to TRBD1. The V segment lost 0 bases and the J segment 4 bases; nucleotides outside the gene matches: 8. Germline V CDR1 and CDR2: MGHRA, YSYEKL. The CDR3 is 16 residues long. The CDR3 loop is CASSQEVGTGQYEQYF. Here the CDR3 DNA reads TGCGCCAGCAGCCAAGAAGTCGGGACAGGACAGTACGAGCAGTACTTC.

This chain links TRBV27 with TRBJ2-3; TRBD1 aligns across 10 bases. Germline loops: CDR1 MNHEY, CDR2 SMNVEV (reference sequence). This CDR3 contains 13 residues. V lost 9 bases to trimming and J lost 3 bases; unmatched junction nucleotides: 3. For the CDR3, the DNA is TGTGCCAGTAGGACAGGGGGGACAGATACGCAGTATTTT. The encoded protein is CASRTGGTDTQYF.

The gene calls are TRBV20-1 and TRBJ2-1; D ambiguous. There are 10 residues in the CDR3. Trimming stripped 4 bases from V and 10 bases from J, with 8 bases between. Germline V gene data show CDR1 as DFQATT and CDR2 as SNEGSKA (reference sequence). The CDR3 region is CSANKREQFF. The CDR3 nucleotides are TGCAGTGCTAACAAACGGGAGCAGTTCTTC.

This chain uses TRBV7-9 with TRBJ1-1, with D perhaps TRBD1 (5 bases). Germline lookup yields CDR1 SEHNR and CDR2 FQNEAQ (reference sequence). Trimming stripped 1 base from V and 6 bases from J, with 9 bases between. The CDR3 sequence is 13 residues long. The CDR3 protein is CASSLVGGSEAFF. As DNA, the CDR3 is TGTGCCAGCAGCTTAGTTGGGGGATCTGAAGCTTTCTTT.

This chain uses TRBV7-6 with TRBJ1-6; D unclear. The CDR3 contains 14 residues. Germline CDR1 reads SGHVS; CDR2 reads FNYEAQ. V shed 4 bases and J shed 10 bases, with 14 bases lying between them. The CDR3 DNA reads TGTGCCAGCAGCTCCAATTACATATCCTCACCCCTCCACTTT. It encodes CASSSNYISSPLHF.

The rearrangement links TRBV14 to TRBJ2-5, with no clear D. Germline CDR1 is SGHDN and CDR2 is FVKESK. The CDR3 consists of 11 residues. Trimming stripped 3 bases from V and 5 bases from J, with 4 bases between. Here the CDR3 reads CASSQLETQYF. The CDR3 DNA is TGTGCCAGCAGCCAGTTGGAGACCCAGTACTTC.

The chain uses TRBV20-1 and TRBJ2-7; possibly TRBD2 for D (5 bases). The length of the CDR3 is 11 residues. V shed 5 bases and J shed 6 bases, with 11 bases lying between them. The germline V gene has CDR1 DFQATT and CDR2 SNEGSKA (reference sequence). The CDR3 DNA reads TGCAGTGCTTGGGAGATCGGCGAGCAGTACTTC. As protein: CSAWEIGEQYF.

This chain connects TRBV11-1 to TRBJ2-7; D uncertain. This CDR3 is built from 14 residues. The V end was cut by 2 bases, the J end by 0 bases, with 8 bases between. CDR1 and CDR2 (germline): SGHAT, FQDESV (reference sequence). The chain's CDR3 is CASSLLLTSYEQYF. CDR3 bases: TGTGCCAGCAGCTTACTCCTGACCTCCTACGAGCAGTACTTC.

The rearrangement joins TRBV6-4 to TRBJ1-5; D unresolved. The ends were cut back, 3 bases at V and 3 bases at J, with 6 bases in the middle. Germline V CDR1 and CDR2: MRHNA, SNTAGT. The CDR3 contains 13 residues. CDR3 sequence reads: CASSDDPNQPQHF. CDR3 nucleotides: TGTGCCAGCAGTGATGATCCCAATCAGCCCCAGCATTTT.

This clone appeared once. V gene TRBV30 combines with J gene TRBJ1-2; tentative D call: TRBD1 (5 bases). Trimming removed 0 bases at V and 9 bases at J, with 17 bases between. There are 14 residues in the CDR3. CDR1 GTSNPN and CDR2 SVGIG come from the germline V gene (reference sequence). The CDR3, as DNA: TGTGCCTGGAGTGTACGATTGGGCAGGGAGAGCTACACCTTC. Translating it yields CAWSVRLGRESYTF.

J is TRBJ2-7 and V is TRBV5-6; 7 bases are shared with TRBD1. This CDR3 is 11 amino acids long. The V segment lost 1 base and the J segment 12 bases; nucleotides outside the gene matches: 4. Germline CDR1 reads SGHDT; CDR2 reads YYEEEE. The chain's CDR3 is CASSLRQGLYF. The CDR3 DNA sequence: TGTGCCAGCAGCTTGCGACAGGGTCTGTACTTC.

The chain joins TRBV9 to TRBJ1-1, with D uncertain. With 4 bases removed from V and 0 bases from J, the gap between germline ends came to 13 bases. This CDR3 is built from 15 residues. CDR1 and CDR2 (germline): SGDLS, YYNGEE. CDR3 sequence reads: CASSPRGGMNTEAFF. The CDR3 DNA reads TGTGCCAGCAGCCCCCGGGGAGGAATGAACACTGAAGCTTTCTTT.

The V and J genes are TRBV30 and TRBJ1-5; 7 positions match TRBD1. Germline CDR1 is GTSNPN and CDR2 is SVGIG (reference sequence). J was trimmed by 3 bases and V by 3 bases; bases with no gene match: 5. The CDR3 totals 14 residues. The CDR3 protein is CAWSRGTTNQPQHF. As DNA, the CDR3 is TGTGCCTGGAGCAGGGGGACCACCAATCAGCCCCAGCATTTT.

The J gene is TRBJ1-1, the V gene TRBV29-1; no clear D. The CDR3 totals 13 residues. V lost 0 bases to trimming and J lost 7 bases, with 12 bases between them. In germline, CDR1 is SQVTM, CDR2 ANQGSEA. The CDR3 is CSVEDGTVNEAFF. The CDR3 coding sequence is TGCAGCGTTGAAGACGGTACAGTTAATGAAGCTTTCTTT.

The genes are TRBV19 and TRBJ1-2; D may be TRBD1 (6 bases). V dropped 6 bases and J dropped 4 bases, with 12 bases sitting between them. The germline V gene has CDR1 LNHDA and CDR2 SQIVND (reference sequence). This CDR3 has 13 amino acids. CDR3 residues: CASRPGHLYGYTF. In DNA form, the CDR3 reads TGTGCCAGTAGACCGGGACACCTCTATGGCTACACCTTC.